This T cell receptor (beta chain) was captured by sequencing in a study of CD8+ T cells in alopecia areata. Study-wide context: Oral tofacitinib (5 to 10 mg twice daily) was administered to treated patients. Study-wide results and caveats: Sequencing of scalp samples also includes resident alphabeta T cells from normal skin. Researchers reported that TCR sharing among patients proved less clear than in mice, possibly HLA-linked.

The V end was cut by 6 bases, the J end by 0 bases, with 8 bases between. The CDR3 contains 12 residues. Germline V gene lookup returns CDR1 SQVTM and CDR2 ANQGSEA. Remarks on this clone: Its target is not known.

Reverse transcription of extracted RNA yielded cDNA, which provided the sequencing template. Assay used: immunoSEQ multiplex PCR; TCRdb lists only in-frame clones, some missing. Among fewer than 200,000 clones listed, 59% were seen once. This sequence joins TRBV29-1 and TRBJ1-1; no reliable D call. This sample comprised CD4+ T cells sorted from blood, obtained at week 0. The receptor was isolated from a human donor with alopecia areata. The chain's CDR3 is CSVRPMNTEAFF. CDR3 nucleotides: TGCAGCGTGCGCCCCATGAACACTGAAGCTTTCTTT.